This TCR beta chain was documented in a study of T cell changes during pregnancy in multiple sclerosis. The CDR3 runs 16 residues. Assay: immunoSEQ multiplex PCR; the TCRdb copy retains only in-frame clones and omits some. The sample yields approximately 28,000 clones, 89% seen once. This TCR was sampled from a female donor with multiple sclerosis, enrolled in a pregnancy study. The input for sequencing was CD8+ T cells from peripheral blood mononuclear cells, taken in the second trimester of pregnancy. The V call is TRBV21-1, the J call TRBJ1-5; the table names TRBD1, a call not compared with the DNA. TRBV21-1 is a recognized pseudogene. The CDR3: CASSKRAGQFHQPQHF. The CDR3 DNA is TGTGCTAGCAGCAAAAGGGCGGGACAGTTCCATCAGCCCCAGCATTTT.